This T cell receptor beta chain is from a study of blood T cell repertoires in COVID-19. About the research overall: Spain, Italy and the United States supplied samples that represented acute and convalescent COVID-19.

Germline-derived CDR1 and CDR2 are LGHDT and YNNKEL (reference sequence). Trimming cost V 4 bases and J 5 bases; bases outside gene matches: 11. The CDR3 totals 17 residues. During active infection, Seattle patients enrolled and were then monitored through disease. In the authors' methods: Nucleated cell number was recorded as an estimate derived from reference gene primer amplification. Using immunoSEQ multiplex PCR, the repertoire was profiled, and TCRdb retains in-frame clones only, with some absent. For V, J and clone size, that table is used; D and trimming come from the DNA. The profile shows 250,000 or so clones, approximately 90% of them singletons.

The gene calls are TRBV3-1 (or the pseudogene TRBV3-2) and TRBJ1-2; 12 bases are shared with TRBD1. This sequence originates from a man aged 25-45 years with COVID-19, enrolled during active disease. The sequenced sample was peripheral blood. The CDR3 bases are TGTGCCAGCAGCCCCCCCGGGACAGGGGGCTTTGGGTATGGCTACACCTTC. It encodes CASSPPGTGGFGYGYTF.